This is a list of T cell receptor beta chains from one sample in a study of T cell changes during pregnancy in multiple sclerosis. The table came from immunoSEQ multiplex PCR; TCRdb's copy has only in-frame clones and leaves some out. Here the sample spans approximately 44,000 clones, approximately 90% being singletons. The sample in question was CD4+ T cells from peripheral blood mononuclear cells, obtained in the third trimester of pregnancy. Receptor source: a female donor with multiple sclerosis, enrolled in a pregnancy study. The CDR3 runs from the conserved cysteine through the conserved F or W. Fields, in order: J gene, clone size, V gene, D gene, CDR3 DNA, CDR3 protein. The D gene is left open where the match is weak. Some rows mark clone size as missing; the rest say once, few, many or name a class of expanded clone.

J gene: TRBJ2-2
clone size: once
V gene: TRBV7-2
D gene: TRBD1
CDR3 DNA: TGTGCCAGCAGCCCTCAGGGGGCGGTCGGGGAGCTGTTTTTT
CDR3 protein: CASSPQGAVGELFF

J gene: TRBJ2-1
clone size: -
V gene: TRBV9
D gene: -
CDR3 DNA: TGTGCCAGCAGCGTAGCTACGGGGGTACCAGGGATTTCCTACAATGAGCAGTTCTTC
CDR3 protein: CASSVATGVPGISYNEQFF

J gene: TRBJ2-7
clone size: -
V gene: TRBV18
D gene: -
CDR3 DNA: TGTGCCAGCTCACCTTCCGCCGGCTACGAGCAGTACTTC
CDR3 protein: CASSPSAGYEQYF

J gene: TRBJ2-7
clone size: -
V gene: TRBV27
D gene: TRBD1
CDR3 DNA: TGTGCCAGCAGCGGACAGGGTAATTACGAGCAGTACTTC
CDR3 protein: CASSGQGNYEQYF

J gene: TRBJ1-2
clone size: -
V gene: TRBV13
D gene: -
CDR3 DNA: TGTGCCAGCAGCTCCAAGCTGGTTGAGTCCTTGCGGGGCTACACCTTC
CDR3 protein: CASSSKLVESLRGYTF

J gene: TRBJ2-3
clone size: -
V gene: TRBV27
D gene: TRBD1
CDR3 DNA: TGTGCCAGCAGTTTGGACAGGGGGACAGATACGCAGTATTTT
CDR3 protein: CASSLDRGTDTQYF

J gene: TRBJ1-1
clone size: -
V gene: TRBV28
D gene: -
CDR3 DNA: TGTGCCAGCAGTTACCCCCTCGGCGGGAACACTGAAGCTTTCTTT
CDR3 protein: CASSYPLGGNTEAFF

J gene: TRBJ1-2
clone size: -
V gene: TRBV9
D gene: TRBD1
CDR3 DNA: TGTGCCAGCAGCGACACCGGGACAGGGGGACACTATGGCTACACCTTC
CDR3 protein: CASSDTGTGGHYGYTF

J gene: TRBJ2-1
clone size: -
V gene: TRBV7-8
D gene: TRBD2
CDR3 DNA: TGTGCCAGCAGCTGGGGCCGACTAGCGGGAGGGAATATATATGAGCAGTTCTTC
CDR3 protein: CASSWGRLAGGNIYEQFF

J gene: TRBJ1-1
clone size: -
V gene: TRBV6-5
D gene: -
CDR3 DNA: TGTGCCAGCAGTGCAGACACGAACACTGAAGCTTTCTTT
CDR3 protein: CASSADTNTEAFF

J gene: TRBJ2-1
clone size: -
V gene: TRBV7-2
D gene: -
CDR3 DNA: TGTGCCAGCAGTTTATCGCGGGACAATGAGCAGTTCTTC
CDR3 protein: CASSLSRDNEQFF

J gene: TRBJ1-3
clone size: -
V gene: TRBV9
D gene: -
CDR3 DNA: TGTGCCAGCAGCGTAGCTGGGGCCTCTGGAAACACCATATATTTT
CDR3 protein: CASSVAGASGNTIYF

J gene: TRBJ2-7
clone size: -
V gene: TRBV27
D gene: TRBD1
CDR3 DNA: TGTGCCAGCAGCCTACAGGGGACCTCCTACGAGCAGTACTTC
CDR3 protein: CASSLQGTSYEQYF

J gene: TRBJ1-5
clone size: -
V gene: TRBV18
D gene: -
CDR3 DNA: TGTGCCAGCTCACCGGGAGGGGCGGGTCAGCCCCAGCATTTT
CDR3 protein: CASSPGGAGQPQHF

J gene: TRBJ2-2
clone size: -
V gene: TRBV9
D gene: TRBD2
CDR3 DNA: TGTGCCAGCAGCGTCGTAGCGGGAGTCGTTGTCGGGGAGCTGTTTTTT
CDR3 protein: CASSVVAGVVVGELFF

J gene: TRBJ2-1
clone size: -
V gene: TRBV5-4
D gene: TRBD2
CDR3 DNA: TGTGCCAGCAGCTTGGTGGGGAGGGGTTACAATGAGCAGTTCTTC
CDR3 protein: CASSLVGRGYNEQFF

J gene: TRBJ2-1
clone size: -
V gene: TRBV5-1
D gene: -
CDR3 DNA: TGCGCCAGCAGCTTGGGCGGGGGCACCTACAATGAGCAGTTCTTC
CDR3 protein: CASSLGGGTYNEQFF

J gene: TRBJ2-7
clone size: -
V gene: TRBV28
D gene: -
CDR3 DNA: TGTGCCAGCAGTGACCTCCGGGGGGAGCAGTACTTC
CDR3 protein: CASSDLRGEQYF

J gene: TRBJ2-7
clone size: -
V gene: TRBV5-4
D gene: -
CDR3 DNA: TGTGCCAGCCGTCAGGACAGAAGTCGACAGGAGCAGTACTTC
CDR3 protein: CASRQDRSRQEQYF

J gene: TRBJ1-2
clone size: -
V gene: TRBV11-3
D gene: TRBD1
CDR3 DNA: TGTGCCAGCAGCCCTCGAGGGTCCGGGACAGGGGCAGGCTACACCTTC
CDR3 protein: CASSPRGSGTGAGYTF

J gene: TRBJ2-1
clone size: -
V gene: TRBV28
D gene: -
CDR3 DNA: TGTGCCGGCTGGAGCTCCTACAATGAGCAGTTCTTC
CDR3 protein: CAGWSSYNEQFF

J gene: TRBJ1-5
clone size: once
V gene: TRBV6-1
D gene: -
CDR3 DNA: TGTGCCAGCAAGAAGACAGGCGGCGGTCAGCCCCAGCATTTT
CDR3 protein: CASKKTGGGQPQHF

J gene: TRBJ2-7
clone size: -
V gene: TRBV15
D gene: TRBD1
CDR3 DNA: TGTGCCACCAGCCGCACAGGGGGCGAGCAGTACTTC
CDR3 protein: CATSRTGGEQYF

J gene: TRBJ1-2
clone size: -
V gene: TRBV6-5
D gene: -
CDR3 DNA: TGTGCCAGCAGTTATCGAGACAGTGGTGGCTACACCTTC
CDR3 protein: CASSYRDSGGYTF